This T cell receptor beta chain was sequenced in a study of T cell responses to AZD1222 COVID-19 vaccine. TCRdb's copy holds only in-frame clones and misses some; the assay was immunoSEQ multiplex PCR. The profile shows roughly 150,000 clones, around 89% of them singletons. Note on this clone: What it binds is not known.

Germline CDR1 is SEHNR and CDR2 is FQNEAQ (reference sequence). The ends lost 3 bases at V and 9 bases at J; junction bases unmatched: 8. The CDR3 totals 15 residues. Study results and limitations: No repertoire was sampled before or during the peak T cell response, only after it. Among AZD1222 vaccinees, only 5 or 6 were seropositive at baseline. Regions 160-218 and 743-854 held dominance among vaccine-associated CD4 TCRs, which spanned spike. Possibly, clonal diversity was underestimated; donors were largely white British and included more females.

The sequence derives from an adult in good health. The rearrangement uses TRBV7-9 and TRBJ1-6, with TRBD1 identical over 7 bases. Material: peripheral blood, obtained on day 0 of AZD1222 vaccination. CDR3 nucleotide sequence: TGTGCCAGCAGCTTGGGGGACAGCGCTAGTTCACCCCTCCACTTT. Its protein product is CASSLGDSASSPLHF.